This T cell receptor (beta chain) was sequenced during a study of cytomegalovirus exposure and HLA in healthy donors. PCR used 60 Vbeta primers and 13 Jbeta primers. Sequencing was performed with immunoSEQ multiplex PCR; in TCRdb, only in-frame clones are kept and a portion is missing. The table records some 170,000 clones, 81% of them present only once. Trimming cost V 1 base and J 6 bases, with 4 bases left between them. The CDR3 has 11 amino acids. Germline values: CDR1 LNHDA, CDR2 SQIVND (reference sequence). The V gene is TRBV19, the J gene TRBJ2-7; D call uncertain. The source material was PBMCs. This TCR derives from a woman aged 50 to 60 in good health and CMV-seronegative. CDR3 loop: CASSIGGEQYF. Written as DNA, the CDR3 is TGTGCCAGTAGTATAGGAGGCGAGCAGTACTTC.